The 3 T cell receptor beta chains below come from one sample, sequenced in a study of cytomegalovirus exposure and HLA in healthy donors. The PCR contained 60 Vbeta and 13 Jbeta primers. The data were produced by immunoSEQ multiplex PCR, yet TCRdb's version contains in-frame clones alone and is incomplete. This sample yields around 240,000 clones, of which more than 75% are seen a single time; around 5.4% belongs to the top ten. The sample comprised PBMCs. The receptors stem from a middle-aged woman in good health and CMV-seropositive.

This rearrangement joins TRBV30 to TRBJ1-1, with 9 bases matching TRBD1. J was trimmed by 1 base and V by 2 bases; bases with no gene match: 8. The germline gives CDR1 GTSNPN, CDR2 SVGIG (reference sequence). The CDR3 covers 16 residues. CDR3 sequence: CAWSPDRGTGNTEAFF. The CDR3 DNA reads TGTGCCTGGAGTCCGGACAGGGGAACGGGGAACACTGAAGCTTTCTTT.

CDR3 in amino acids: CASSFGGAGAFF. The CDR3 region has the DNA TGTGCCAGCAGCTTCGGAGGGGCCGGAGCTTTCTTT. This chain uses TRBV7-9 with TRBJ1-1; perhaps TRBD1 as D (5 bases). V lost 3 bases and J 10 bases, leaving 12 bases between the germline ends. In germline, CDR1 is SEHNR, CDR2 FQNEAQ (reference sequence). This CDR3 has 12 residues.

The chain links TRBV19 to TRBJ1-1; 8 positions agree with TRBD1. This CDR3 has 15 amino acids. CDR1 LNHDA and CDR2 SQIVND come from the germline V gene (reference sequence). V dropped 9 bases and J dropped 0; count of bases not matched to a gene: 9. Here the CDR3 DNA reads TGTGCCAGCCGGGACAGGATCCTCATGAACACTGAAGCTTTCTTT. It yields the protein CASRDRILMNTEAFF. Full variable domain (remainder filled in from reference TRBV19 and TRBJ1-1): DGGITQSPKYLFRKEGQNVTLSCEQNLNHDAMYWYRQDPGQGLRLIYYSQIVNDFQKGDIAEGYSVSREKKESFPLTVTSAQKNPTAFYLCASRDRILMNTEAFFGQGTRLTVV.